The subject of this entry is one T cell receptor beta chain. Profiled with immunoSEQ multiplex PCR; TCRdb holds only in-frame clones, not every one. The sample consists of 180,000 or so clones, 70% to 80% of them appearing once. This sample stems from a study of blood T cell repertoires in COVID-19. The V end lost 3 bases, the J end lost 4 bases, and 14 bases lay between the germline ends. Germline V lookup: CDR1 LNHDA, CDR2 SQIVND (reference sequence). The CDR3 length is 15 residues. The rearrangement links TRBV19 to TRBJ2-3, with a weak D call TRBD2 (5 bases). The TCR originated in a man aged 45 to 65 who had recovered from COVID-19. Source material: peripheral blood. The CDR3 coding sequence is TGTGCCAGTAGTATGTCGGCGGGTATGTCAGATACGCAGTATTTT. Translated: CASSMSAGMSDTQYF.